This TCR beta chain originates from a study of T cell responses to AZD1222 COVID-19 vaccine. The study, taken as a whole, reports: Of the AZD1222 recipients, only five to seven were seropositive at baseline. The study sampled repertoires only after the peak T cell response. The donor group comprised mostly white British people and more females; the analysis possibly underestimated clonal diversity.

V dropped 6 bases and J dropped 4 bases, with 12 bases sitting between them. Germline V CDR1 and CDR2: MNHNY, SVGAGI (reference sequence). This CDR3 region has 14 residues. Sequencing was performed with immunoSEQ multiplex PCR; in TCRdb, only in-frame clones are kept and a portion is missing. Of about 140,000 clones listed, roughly 92% are singletons. This clone came up many times. Its specificity is unknown. The receptor was derived from an adult who received the AZD1222 COVID-19 vaccine. The material sequenced was peripheral blood, taken 28 days after the second AZD1222 dose. The V call is TRBV6-6, the J call TRBJ2-2, with D perhaps TRBD1 or TRBD2 (5 bases each). The CDR3 reads CASSSGTATGELFF. In nucleotides, the CDR3 is TGTGCCAGCAGCTCCGGGACGGCCACCGGGGAGCTGTTTTTT.